This paragraph covers one T cell receptor beta chain sequence. Measured with immunoSEQ multiplex PCR; TCRdb has only the in-frame clones, and not every one. The table shows some 660,000 clones, with about 89% occurring only once. The CDR3 has 14 residues. J gave up 6 bases and V 7 bases, and 6 bases lay outside the gene matches. Germline CDR1 and CDR2: MDHEN and SYDVKM. The data are from a study of shared T cell receptors in the human thymus. These data also formed part of another study, on human thymus T cells. In that study: Serving as donors were healthy Finnish infants, each of whom was having open corrective surgery for congenital heart defects. Corrective heart surgery yielded resections, and these provided the thymus tissue. V and J genes seemed to be used with bias in thymic and blood repertoires.

The genes are TRBV28 and TRBJ1-5; 10 nucleotides line up with TRBD1. The sample comprised thymocytes. The origin of this receptor is a boy younger than two with a congenital heart defect. The CDR3 sequence is CASILDRGRQPQHF. CDR3 coding DNA: TGTGCCAGCATCCTTGACAGGGGGCGTCAGCCCCAGCATTTT.